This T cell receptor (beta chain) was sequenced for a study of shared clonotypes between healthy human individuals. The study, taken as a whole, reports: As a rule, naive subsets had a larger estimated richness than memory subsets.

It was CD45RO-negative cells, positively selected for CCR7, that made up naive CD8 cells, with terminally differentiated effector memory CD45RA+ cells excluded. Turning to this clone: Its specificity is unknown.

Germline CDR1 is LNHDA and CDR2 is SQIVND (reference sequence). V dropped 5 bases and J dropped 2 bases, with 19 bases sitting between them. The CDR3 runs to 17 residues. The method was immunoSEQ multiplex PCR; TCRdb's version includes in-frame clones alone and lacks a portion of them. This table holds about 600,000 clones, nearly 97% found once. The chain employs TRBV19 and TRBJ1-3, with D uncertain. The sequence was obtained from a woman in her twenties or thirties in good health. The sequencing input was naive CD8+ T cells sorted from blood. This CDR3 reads CASSALPGHEPGNTIYF. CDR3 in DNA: TGTGCCAGTAGTGCTTTACCGGGCCATGAACCTGGAAACACCATATATTTT. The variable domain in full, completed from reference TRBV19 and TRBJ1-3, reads DGGITQSPKYLFRKEGQNVTLSCEQNLNHDAMYWYRQDPGQGLRLIYYSQIVNDFQKGDIAEGYSVSREKKESFPLTVTSAQKNPTAFYLCASSALPGHEPGNTIYFGEGSWLTVV.